A selection of T cell receptor beta chains follows, all from one sample in a study of vaccination and CD4 T cells after COVID-19. Antigen specificity for these receptors is unknown. TCRdb re-called the PCR reads through MiXCR, storing one row per CDR3 protein. This sample carries about 9,000 distinct CDR3 sequences, about 54% of them seen once, and the ten largest clones take 7.5% to 9%. Sequencing was performed on CD4+ T cells from blood, cultured in vitro. The receptors shown here come from a human donor who had recovered from COVID-19. The CDR3 runs from the conserved cysteine through the conserved F or W. Fields, in order: CDR3 DNA, CDR3 protein, J gene, V gene, clone size, D gene. The D gene is left open where the match is weak. Expanded clones get a size class; other rows say once, few or many, or leave the size out.

CDR3nt: TGCAGTGCGGACGGACCCGCCGGGACTAGCCTCACCCTTGAGCAGTTCTTC
CDR3aa: CSADGPAGTSLTLEQFF
j_gene: TRBJ2-1
v_gene: TRBV20-1
abundance: -
d_gene: TRBD2

CDR3nt: TGTGCCAGTTTAACATCGAACCTTATTAGCAATCAGCCCCAGCATTTT
CDR3aa: CASLTSNLISNQPQHF
j_gene: TRBJ1-5
v_gene: TRBV19
abundance: -
d_gene: -

CDR3nt: TGCAGTGCCAGAGGGGCTAGCGGGAGTCTTTTCTCCTACGAGCAGTACTTC
CDR3aa: CSARGASGSLFSYEQYF
j_gene: TRBJ2-7
v_gene: TRBV20-1
abundance: -
d_gene: TRBD2

CDR3nt: TGTGCCAGCAGGACCGGGACACCGAACACTGAAGCTTTCTTT
CDR3aa: CASRTGTPNTEAFF
j_gene: TRBJ1-1
v_gene: TRBV7-9
abundance: -
d_gene: -

CDR3nt: TGCAGTGCGACCGACGGGGGCCCCTCCTACGAGCAGTACTTC
CDR3aa: CSATDGGPSYEQYF
j_gene: TRBJ2-7
v_gene: TRBV20-1
abundance: -
d_gene: -

CDR3nt: TGCAGTGCTAGAAGTAAGCGGGGGGACTCCTACAATGAGCAGTTCTTC
CDR3aa: CSARSKRGDSYNEQFF
j_gene: TRBJ2-1
v_gene: TRBV20-1
abundance: -
d_gene: TRBD2

CDR3nt: TGTGCCAGCGGGCAAAGGCCTGGTGGCTACACCTTC
CDR3aa: CASGQRPGGYTF
j_gene: TRBJ1-2
v_gene: TRBV5-8
abundance: -
d_gene: -

CDR3nt: TGTGCCAGCAGCATACTAGCGGGAGTTGCGCAGTTCTTC
CDR3aa: CASSILAGVAQFF
j_gene: TRBJ2-1
v_gene: TRBV11-3
abundance: -
d_gene: TRBD2

CDR3nt: TGTGCCTGGACCGACCCACAGGGGAAAAGAGCTTTCTTT
CDR3aa: CAWTDPQGKRAFF
j_gene: TRBJ1-1
v_gene: TRBV30
abundance: -
d_gene: TRBD1

CDR3nt: TGTGCCACCTCGGACAGGGCCCCCTACGAGCAGTACTTC
CDR3aa: CATSDRAPYEQYF
j_gene: TRBJ2-7
v_gene: TRBV27
abundance: -
d_gene: TRBD1

CDR3nt: TGCAGTGCTAGACGGGGCGCAGCTGGGGAGACCCAGTACTTC
CDR3aa: CSARRGAAGETQYF
j_gene: TRBJ2-5
v_gene: TRBV20-1
abundance: -
d_gene: -

CDR3nt: TGTGCCAGCAGTTACGAGGGGAACACTGAAGCTTTCTTT
CDR3aa: CASSYEGNTEAFF
j_gene: TRBJ1-1
v_gene: TRBV6-2/TRBV6-3
abundance: -
d_gene: -

CDR3nt: TGTGCCAGCACCCCTGGGGACCAGAGGGGGGGCTACACCTTC
CDR3aa: CASTPGDQRGGYTF
j_gene: TRBJ1-2
v_gene: TRBV27
abundance: few
d_gene: -

CDR3nt: TGCGCCAGCAGCCAAGTTGCTAGCGGGGGAACCTACGAGCAGTACTTC
CDR3aa: CASSQVASGGTYEQYF
j_gene: TRBJ2-7
v_gene: TRBV4-3
abundance: -
d_gene: TRBD2

CDR3nt: TGTGCCAGTAGTATCCGGAGGGGACAGGGGTCTAACACCGGGGAGCTGTTTTTT
CDR3aa: CASSIRRGQGSNTGELFF
j_gene: TRBJ2-2
v_gene: TRBV19
abundance: -
d_gene: TRBD1

CDR3nt: TGTGCCCCCCGGGCTGGCTACGAGCAGTACTTC
CDR3aa: CAPRAGYEQYF
j_gene: TRBJ2-7
v_gene: TRBV21-1
abundance: -
d_gene: -

CDR3nt: TGTGCCAGCAGCTCCCGGGATCCAGCCTACAATGAGCAGTTCTTC
CDR3aa: CASSSRDPAYNEQFF
j_gene: TRBJ2-1
v_gene: TRBV27
abundance: -
d_gene: -

CDR3nt: TGTGCCACCACTGGACAGGGGGGCACTGAAGCTTTCTTT
CDR3aa: CATTGQGGTEAFF
j_gene: TRBJ1-1
v_gene: TRBV24-1
abundance: -
d_gene: TRBD1

CDR3nt: TGTGCCTGGAGCCCCCAGGGGACCAACAGCAATTTC
CDR3aa: CAWSPQGTNSNF
j_gene: TRBJ1-2
v_gene: TRBV30
abundance: -
d_gene: -

CDR3nt: TGTGCCAGCACGAATCCGGGACAACACACCGGGGAGCTGTTTTTT
CDR3aa: CASTNPGQHTGELFF
j_gene: TRBJ2-2
v_gene: TRBV6-1
abundance: -
d_gene: -

CDR3nt: TGTGCCAGCTCACCAGGAACTAGCGGGGTCACAGATACGCAGTATTTT
CDR3aa: CASSPGTSGVTDTQYF
j_gene: TRBJ2-3
v_gene: TRBV18
abundance: -
d_gene: TRBD2

CDR3nt: TGTGCCAGCAGTGGAGGGGGGACAGGTAGCTACGAGCAGTACTTC
CDR3aa: CASSGGGTGSYEQYF
j_gene: TRBJ2-7
v_gene: TRBV2
abundance: -
d_gene: TRBD1

CDR3nt: TGTGCCAGCAGCTTAGGGCCCTACAATGAGCAGTTCTTC
CDR3aa: CASSLGPYNEQFF
j_gene: TRBJ2-1
v_gene: TRBV11-3
abundance: once
d_gene: -

CDR3nt: TGTGCCAGCAGCTTCGGGCAGGGGTGGGGCACTGAAGCTTTCTTT
CDR3aa: CASSFGQGWGTEAFF
j_gene: TRBJ1-1
v_gene: TRBV7-8
abundance: -
d_gene: -

CDR3nt: TGTGCCACCAGTGGGGGGGGGACTAACTATGGCTACACCTTC
CDR3aa: CATSGGGTNYGYTF
j_gene: TRBJ1-2
v_gene: TRBV24-1
abundance: -
d_gene: -

CDR3nt: TGTGCCAGCAGCCTAGTGGGGTGGGGCAGGGACGTGCAGTATTTT
CDR3aa: CASSLVGWGRDVQYF
j_gene: TRBJ2-3
v_gene: TRBV7-2
abundance: -
d_gene: -

CDR3nt: TGTGCCAGCAGCTTTGCGGACACTGAAGCTTTCTTT
CDR3aa: CASSFADTEAFF
j_gene: TRBJ1-1
v_gene: TRBV7-2
abundance: few
d_gene: -

CDR3nt: TGTGCCACCAGCGGTAAGGGGGCCTCGGACAATGAGCAGTTCTTC
CDR3aa: CATSGKGASDNEQFF
j_gene: TRBJ2-1
v_gene: TRBV24-1
abundance: once
d_gene: TRBD1

CDR3nt: TGTGCCAGCAGCCGGACAGGGTCTAGCAATCAGCCCCAGCATTTT
CDR3aa: CASSRTGSSNQPQHF
j_gene: TRBJ1-5
v_gene: TRBV6-1
abundance: -
d_gene: TRBD1

CDR3nt: TGTGCCACCAGTGTTCCGGGGGGTCAAGAGACCCAGTACTTC
CDR3aa: CATSVPGGQETQYF
j_gene: TRBJ2-5
v_gene: TRBV24-1
abundance: -
d_gene: TRBD2

CDR3nt: TGTGCCAGCAGCTTTAGGGACAGCGATTTCTCTGGCTACACCTTC
CDR3aa: CASSFRDSDFSGYTF
j_gene: TRBJ1-2
v_gene: TRBV7-2
abundance: -
d_gene: TRBD1

CDR3nt: TGTGCCAGTACCTCGGGACGGATGAACACTGAAGCTTTCTTT
CDR3aa: CASTSGRMNTEAFF
j_gene: TRBJ1-1
v_gene: TRBV19
abundance: once
d_gene: -

CDR3nt: TGTGCCACCTCCGATACAGGGTATCGCACAGATACGCAGTATTTT
CDR3aa: CATSDTGYRTDTQYF
j_gene: TRBJ2-3
v_gene: TRBV15
abundance: few
d_gene: -

CDR3nt: TGTGCCACCAGTGAGGACGGAGGGAGGGAGACCCAGTACTTC
CDR3aa: CATSEDGGRETQYF
j_gene: TRBJ2-5
v_gene: TRBV24-1
abundance: -
d_gene: -

CDR3nt: TGTGCCAGCAGTGATCCGGGGGCGTTAGGGAACACTGAAGCTTTCTTT
CDR3aa: CASSDPGALGNTEAFF
j_gene: TRBJ1-1
v_gene: TRBV6-1
abundance: -
d_gene: -

CDR3nt: TGTGCCAGCAGCTTAAAGGCTTTGACTAGCGGGACTTACAATGAGCAGTTCTTC
CDR3aa: CASSLKALTSGTYNEQFF
j_gene: TRBJ2-1
v_gene: TRBV7-3
abundance: -
d_gene: TRBD2

CDR3nt: TGTGCCAGTAGTATCGGGCAGGTCGTTAATTCACCCCTCCACTTT
CDR3aa: CASSIGQVVNSPLHF
j_gene: TRBJ1-6
v_gene: TRBV19
abundance: -
d_gene: -

CDR3nt: TGTGCCAGCAGTTTAGGGCAGCTGCAGTACTTC
CDR3aa: CASSLGQLQYF
j_gene: TRBJ2-7
v_gene: TRBV12-3/TRBV12-4
abundance: -
d_gene: -

CDR3nt: TGTGCCAGCAGCTCGGCGGGGGGGGGAATATCCTACGAGCAGTACTTC
CDR3aa: CASSSAGGGISYEQYF
j_gene: TRBJ2-7
v_gene: TRBV7-2
abundance: -
d_gene: TRBD2

CDR3nt: TGTGCCAGCAGCTTGAATGAAGCCTACGAGCAGTACTTC
CDR3aa: CASSLNEAYEQYF
j_gene: TRBJ2-7
v_gene: TRBV5-8
abundance: -
d_gene: -

CDR3nt: TGTGCCTGGAGTGCGCAGGGAACCTACGGCTACACCTTC
CDR3aa: CAWSAQGTYGYTF
j_gene: TRBJ1-2
v_gene: TRBV30
abundance: -
d_gene: -